Below are 29 T cell receptor beta chains sequenced from a single sample in a study of control samples from healthy donors and cancer patients. Some clones are missing from TCRdb's copy, which holds only in-frame ones; the method was immunoSEQ multiplex PCR. Of about 68,000 clones listed, 83% were seen once; the top ten hold approximately 15%. The sample was blood. These receptors were collected from a man between 60 and 70 years old in good health.

The rearrangement joins TRBV2 to TRBJ1-2; the D gene is possibly TRBD1 (6 bases). CDR1 is SNHLY, CDR2 FYNNEI, per germline. The CDR3 is 13 amino acids. The ends were cut back, 0 bases at V and 8 bases at J, with 10 bases in the middle. In nucleotides, the CDR3 is TGTGCCAGCAGTGAAGCGCAGGGGTACGGCTACACCTTC. Its protein is CASSEAQGYGYTF.

The V gene is TRBV11-2, the J gene TRBJ2-3; 8 bases line up with TRBD2. Trimming took 1 base from V and 0 from J; bases not matched to a gene: 3. Germline CDR1 is SGHAT and CDR2 is FQNNGV. The CDR3 length is 16 residues. This chain's CDR3 is CASSLGASGSTDTQYF. The CDR3 region has the DNA TGTGCCAGCAGCTTAGGAGCTAGCGGGAGCACAGATACGCAGTATTTT.

V gene TRBV18 combines with J gene TRBJ2-7; maybe TRBD2 (6 bases). V lost 6 bases to trimming and J lost 2 bases, with 14 bases between them. This CDR3 is built from 14 residues. Per the germline V gene, CDR1 is KGHSH and CDR2 is LQKENI. The CDR3 is CASSPRDGTYEQYF. CDR3 bases: TGTGCCAGCTCTCCGCGGGACGGAACCTACGAGCAGTACTTC.

The CDR3 loop is CASSSKDRMGNQPQHF. The DNA for the CDR3 is TGTGCCAGCTCATCTAAGGACAGGATGGGCAATCAGCCCCAGCATTTT. V is TRBV18 and J is TRBJ1-5; the match to TRBD1 covers 7 bases. Germline lookup yields CDR1 KGHSH and CDR2 LQKENI. This CDR3 is 16 amino acids long. The junction had 9 bases not matched to a gene; V was cut back by 5 bases and J by 2 bases.

The CDR3 loop is CASSLEAGPNQPQHF. The CDR3 nucleotides read TGTGCCAGCAGCCTGGAGGCAGGGCCCAATCAGCCCCAGCATTTT. This chain joins TRBV5-6 and TRBJ1-5; D may be TRBD1 (5 bases). Germline V gives CDR1 SGHDT, CDR2 YYEEEE. This CDR3 contains 15 residues. Trimming took off 4 bases at V and 3 bases at J, with 14 bases between the two ends.

This chain uses TRBV4-1 with TRBJ1-1; 9 nucleotides match TRBD1. The CDR3 extends over 16 amino acids. The J segment lost 5 bases and the V segment lost 0 bases, leaving 7 bases of the junction unmatched. Germline CDR1 is MGHRA and CDR2 is YSYEKL. CDR3 DNA sequence: TGCGCCAGCAGCCAAGATAGAGGGACAGGGTTTACTGAAGCTTTCTTT. Its translation: CASSQDRGTGFTEAFF.

This clone came up a few times. V gene TRBV7-9 combines with J gene TRBJ1-3; D call uncertain. Germline values: CDR1 SEHNR, CDR2 FQNEAQ (reference sequence). V lost 4 bases and J lost 1, with 8 bases in between. The CDR3 sequence is 14 residues long. CDR3 sequence (DNA): TGTGCCAGCAGCTCCGGGGTATCTGGAAACACCATATATTTT. Protein sequence: CASSSGVSGNTIYF. Supplemented by reference TRBV7-9 and TRBJ1-3, the full variable domain reads DTGVSQNPRHKITKRGQNVTFRCDPISEHNRLYWYRQTLGQGPEFLTYFQNEAQLEKSRLLSDRFSAERPKGSFSTLEIQRTEQGDSAMYLCASSSGVSGNTIYFGEGSWLTVV.

V gene TRBV11-1 combines with J gene TRBJ2-5; D may be TRBD2 (5 bases). The germline V gene has CDR1 SGHAT and CDR2 FQDESV (reference sequence). The CDR3 sequence is 13 residues long. Trimming pared 3 bases from V and 8 bases from J, leaving 13 bases between. The CDR3 DNA reads TGTGCCAGCAGCTTGGGCCGCCGGGGAACCCAGTACTTC. Its protein product is CASSLGRRGTQYF.

This chain links TRBV18 with TRBJ2-1; tentative D call: TRBD1 (5 bases). CDR3 length equals 17 residues. V was cut by 0 bases and J by 0 bases, with 12 bases left in between. CDR1 and CDR2 (germline): KGHSH, LQKENI. CDR3 sequence: CASSPPGLRSSYNEQFF. Here the CDR3 DNA reads TGTGCCAGCTCACCACCGGGGCTTCGCAGCTCCTACAATGAGCAGTTCTTC. The full variable domain, with the rest looked up from reference TRBV18 and TRBJ2-1, is NAGVMQNPRHLVRRRGQEARLRCSPMKGHSHVYWYRQLPEEGLKFMVYLQKENIIDESGMPKERFSAEFPKEGPSILRIQQVVRGDSAAYFCASSPPGLRSSYNEQFFGPGTRLTVL.

The CDR3 spells CASSQRGTLDDLNTDTQYF. The CDR3 bases are TGCGCCAGCAGTCAACGCGGGACGCTTGACGACCTCAACACAGATACGCAGTATTTT. This sequence joins TRBV23-1 and TRBJ2-3, with a possible D match to TRBD2 (6 bases). TRBV23-1 carries the ORF label, with uncertain function. CDR3 length: 19 amino acids. Trimming shortened V by 2 bases and J by 2 bases, and 23 bases separated the two germline ends.

This clone occurred a few times. This chain's CDR3 is CASSYSTLGGSYEQYF. The CDR3 nucleotides are TGTGCCAGCAGTTACTCCACCTTGGGAGGAAGCTACGAGCAGTACTTC. V gene TRBV6-5 combines with J gene TRBJ2-7, with D maybe TRBD2 (6 bases). The V gene's germline CDR1 is MNHEY and CDR2 SVGAGI. The CDR3 is 16 amino acids. The V gene lost 0 bases and the J gene lost 3 bases, with 15 bases spanning the gap.

This rearrangement joins TRBV16 to TRBJ2-2; possibly TRBD2 for D (6 bases). Germline CDR1 reads KGHSY; CDR2 reads FQNENV. Trimming cost V 0 bases and J 7 bases, with 9 bases left between them. The CDR3 spans 14 residues. CDR3 protein: CASSQSAGNGELFF. In nucleotides, the CDR3 is TGTGCCAGCAGCCAATCTGCGGGAAACGGGGAGCTGTTTTTT. The variable domain in full, with the rest retrieved from reference TRBV16 and TRBJ2-2, is GEEVAQTPKHLVRGEGQKAKLYCAPIKGHSYVFWYQQVLKNEFKFLISFQNENVFDETGMPKERFSAKCLPNSPCSLEIQATKLEDSAVYFCASSQSAGNGELFFGEGSRLTVL.

The chain joins TRBV6-5 to TRBJ2-2, with D uncertain. Between the trimmed V and J ends, which lost 2 bases and 4 bases, there was a span of 11 bases. There are 15 residues in the CDR3. The germline CDR1 and CDR2 sequences are MNHEY and SVGAGI. The CDR3 reads CASSYGRWATGELFF. The DNA for the CDR3 is TGTGCCAGCAGTTACGGTCGGTGGGCCACCGGGGAGCTGTTTTTT.

The V call is TRBV27, the J call TRBJ1-5, with a possible D match to TRBD1 (5 bases). Germline V CDR1 and CDR2: MNHEY, SMNVEV (reference sequence). The germline V and J ends were trimmed by 2 bases and 2 bases, with 10 bases remaining between them. The CDR3 sequence is 15 residues long. CDR3 sequence: CASSLGAGGNQPQHF. The DNA for the CDR3 is TGTGCCAGCAGTTTAGGGGCGGGGGGCAATCAGCCCCAGCATTTT.

The chain recombines TRBV18 with TRBJ1-4, with D unclear. The V end was cut by 2 bases, the J end by 7 bases, with 8 bases between. The germline gives CDR1 KGHSH, CDR2 LQKENI. The CDR3 extends over 13 amino acids. The CDR3 nucleotides are TGTGCCAGCTCACCAGGGTTTGGTGAAAAACTGTTTTTT. Its translation: CASSPGFGEKLFF. Combining the CDR3 with reference TRBV18 and TRBJ1-4 gives the whole variable domain NAGVMQNPRHLVRRRGQEARLRCSPMKGHSHVYWYRQLPEEGLKFMVYLQKENIIDESGMPKERFSAEFPKEGPSILRIQQVVRGDSAAYFCASSPGFGEKLFFGSGTQLSVL.

This chain joins TRBV27 and TRBJ1-5; D is ambiguous. There are 13 residues in the CDR3. Germline assignment: CDR1 MNHEY and CDR2 SMNVEV (reference sequence). V gave up 3 bases and J gave up 3 bases, with 6 bases separating them. The CDR3 DNA sequence: TGTGCCAGCAGTTTCCGTTTCAATCAGCCCCAGCATTTT. Translated, it gives CASSFRFNQPQHF.

The chain recombines TRBV9 with TRBJ1-1, with 7 nucleotides matching TRBD1. The length of the CDR3 is 15 residues. Germline CDR1 is SGDLS and CDR2 is YYNGEE. The trim removed 4 bases at V and 3 bases at J, leaving 9 bases unmatched. CDR3 loop: CASSRGGGIDTEAFF. CDR3 nucleotide sequence: TGTGCCAGCAGCCGAGGGGGCGGGATAGACACTGAAGCTTTCTTT.

This clone has only one observation. This rearrangement joins TRBV18 to TRBJ2-7; 8 bases agree with TRBD2. CDR3 size: 15 residues. CDR1 and CDR2 from the germline V gene are KGHSH and LQKENI. Trimming at V came to 3 bases and at J to 4 bases, leaving 8 bases not matched to a gene. CDR3 sequence: CASSPSQREWYEQYF. The CDR3 region has the DNA TGTGCCAGCTCACCTTCCCAGCGGGAGTGGTACGAGCAGTACTTC.

DNA for the CDR3: TGTGCCAGCAGTCGTAGGGCCAGCCATGGCTACACCTTC. Amino acids: CASSRRASHGYTF. The V gene is TRBV27, the J gene TRBJ1-2; the D is unclear. The CDR3 runs to 13 residues. Germline CDR1 MNHEY, CDR2 SMNVEV (reference sequence). Trimming shortened V by 5 bases and J by 6 bases, and 13 bases separated the two germline ends.

The chain uses TRBV11-3 and TRBJ2-1, with a possible D match to TRBD1 (5 bases). Germline loops: CDR1 SGHNT, CDR2 YENEEA. The V and J ends lost 6 bases and 4 bases respectively, with 13 bases between them. This CDR3 spans 14 amino acids. Here the CDR3 reads CASRKGYGYNEQFF. The CDR3 nucleotides are TGTGCCAGCAGGAAGGGGTATGGGTACAATGAGCAGTTCTTC.

The chain joins TRBV5-6 to TRBJ1-1; D gene unclear. V lost 3 bases and J lost 0, with 9 bases in between. Germline V gene data show CDR1 as SGHDT and CDR2 as YYEEEE. The CDR3 extends over 14 amino acids. CDR3 region: CASSYGVLNTEAFF. As DNA, the CDR3 is TGTGCCAGCAGCTATGGAGTGCTGAACACTGAAGCTTTCTTT.

The table lists this clone with a few counts. The chain carries TRBV7-2 and TRBJ2-6, with 7 bases that match TRBD1. Germline V lookup: CDR1 SGHTA, CDR2 FQGNSA. Trimming at V came to 1 base and at J to 2 bases, leaving 2 bases not matched to a gene. The CDR3 is made up of 16 amino acids. CDR3 DNA sequence: TGTGCCAGCAGCTTAGATCAGGGGGCTGGGGCCAACGTCCTGACTTTC. It specifies CASSLDQGAGANVLTF.

This clone showed up just a few times. This chain joins TRBV11-2 and TRBJ1-4, with 8 positions matching TRBD1. Looked up from germline, CDR1 is SGHAT and CDR2 is FQNNGV. The CDR3 has 14 residues. V lost 5 bases, J lost 8 bases, and 7 bases stayed unmatched. The CDR3 sequence: CASSHDRGREKLFF. CDR3 nucleotides: TGTGCCAGCAGCCACGACAGGGGTAGAGAAAAACTGTTTTTT.

This clone was counted only a few times. The V gene is TRBV19, the J gene TRBJ1-1; D ambiguous. The CDR3 covers 14 residues. With 2 bases removed from V and 0 bases from J, the gap between germline ends came to 7 bases. Per the germline V gene, CDR1 is LNHDA and CDR2 is SQIVND (reference sequence). The CDR3 is CASSIPQMNTEAFF. The CDR3 coding sequence is TGTGCCAGTAGTATACCACAGATGAACACTGAAGCTTTCTTT.

The chain recombines TRBV5-4 with TRBJ2-3; TRBD2 matches 12 bases. This CDR3 spans 16 amino acids. Looked up from germline, CDR1 is SGHNT and CDR2 is YYREEE (reference sequence). Trimming cost V 4 bases and J 7 bases; bases outside gene matches: 10. The CDR3 here is CASSTGLAGSKHTQYF. The CDR3 DNA sequence: TGTGCCAGCAGCACCGGACTAGCGGGAAGCAAGCATACGCAGTATTTT. Full variable domain (remainder filled in from reference TRBV5-4 and TRBJ2-3): ETGVTQSPTHLIKTRGQQVTLRCSSQSGHNTVSWYQQALGQGPQFIFQYYREEENGRGNFPPRFSGLQFPNYSSELNVNALELDDSALYLCASSTGLAGSKHTQYFGPGTRLTVL.

The V and J genes are TRBV28 and TRBJ2-5, with TRBD2 identical over 10 bases. Losses at the gene ends were 6 bases for V and 5 bases for J; bases not matched to a gene: 6. CDR1 is MDHEN and CDR2 is SYDVKM in the germline V gene. This CDR3 spans 14 amino acids. The chain's CDR3 is CASRIAGGGETQYF. CDR3 bases: TGTGCCAGCAGAATAGCGGGAGGTGGGGAGACCCAGTACTTC.

The gene calls are TRBV24-1 and TRBJ1-2; the match to TRBD1 covers 7 bases. V was pared by 6 bases and J by 1 base, with 1 base of the junction left unmatched. The CDR3 is 13 residues long. CDR1 KGHDR and CDR2 SFDVKD come from the germline V gene. CDR3 in DNA: TGTGCCACCAGTCGGGACAGTAACTATGGCTACACCTTC. Its protein product is CATSRDSNYGYTF.

J is TRBJ2-1 and V is TRBV7-2; 10 nucleotides line up with TRBD2. Germline CDR1 and CDR2: SGHTA and FQGNSA. The trim removed 3 bases at V and 8 bases at J, leaving 7 bases unmatched. The CDR3 sequence is 15 residues long. The CDR3 loop is CASSFGLAGVYEQFF. The DNA for the CDR3 is TGTGCCAGCAGCTTCGGCCTAGCGGGAGTCTATGAGCAGTTCTTC.

The chain couples TRBV27 to TRBJ2-7; TRBD1 agrees at 10 bases. Per the germline V gene, CDR1 is MNHEY and CDR2 is SMNVEV (reference sequence). V was pared by 10 bases and J by 2 bases, with 2 bases of the junction left unmatched. This CDR3 spans 12 amino acids. The chain's CDR3 is CAIGQGAYEQYF. CDR3 in DNA: TGTGCCATCGGACAGGGGGCCTACGAGCAGTACTTC.